One sample yielded the 19 T cell receptor beta chains listed below, sequenced in a study of blood T cell repertoires in COVID-19. This table comes from immunoSEQ multiplex PCR, and its TCRdb copy is limited to in-frame clones, with some not included. Of approximately 150,000 clones listed, roughly 86% are singletons. The specimen was peripheral blood. These receptors all stem from a man in his 70s with acute or convalescent COVID-19.

The chain employs TRBV27 and TRBJ1-2; 8 positions match TRBD1. The germline V gene has CDR1 MNHEY and CDR2 SMNVEV (reference sequence). The CDR3 length is 12 residues. The V gene end was trimmed by 6 bases and the J gene end by 8 bases; junction bases not matched to a gene: 5. CDR3: CASRGQVKGYTF. CDR3 in DNA: TGTGCCAGCAGGGGACAGGTAAAAGGCTACACCTTC.

V gene TRBV11-2 combines with J gene TRBJ1-3; a weak D match, TRBD1 (6 bases). The germline V gene encodes CDR1 SGHAT and CDR2 FQNNGV. The V gene lost 0 bases and the J gene lost 4 bases, with 19 bases spanning the gap. This CDR3 has 18 amino acids. The CDR3 coding sequence is TGTGCCAGCAGCTTAGACCCTTTCGAGCAGGGGAGAGGAAACACCATATATTTT. Its protein is CASSLDPFEQGRGNTIYF.

This chain connects TRBV5-8 to TRBJ2-3; no definite D call. The germline V gene has CDR1 SGHTS and CDR2 YDEGEE. Trimming took off 1 base at V and 4 bases at J, with 7 bases between the two ends. This CDR3 region has 13 residues. The CDR3 loop reads CASSLSRADTQYF. DNA of the CDR3: TGTGCCAGCAGCTTGAGTCGGGCAGATACGCAGTATTTT.

This chain uses TRBV4-2 with TRBJ1-5; D perhaps matches TRBD1 (5 bases). V lost 2 bases to trimming and J lost 2 bases, with 13 bases between them. This CDR3 region has 16 residues. Germline V gene lookup returns CDR1 LGHNA and CDR2 YNFKEQ. The CDR3 DNA follows: TGTGCCAGCAGCCAAACACGGGGGGAAGGCAATCAGCCCCAGCATTTT. This gives the protein CASSQTRGEGNQPQHF.

Written as DNA, the CDR3 is TGCGCCAGCAGCGCCGGACTAGCGGGAGGTTCAAACGAGCAGTACTTC. Protein product: CASSAGLAGGSNEQYF. The rearrangement uses TRBV5-1 and TRBJ2-7; the match to TRBD2 covers 14 bases. The germline V gene encodes CDR1 SGHRS and CDR2 YFSETQ. This CDR3 is 16 amino acids long. Trimming cost V 4 bases and J 5 bases; bases outside gene matches: 8. Combining the CDR3 with reference TRBV5-1 and TRBJ2-7 gives the whole variable domain KAGVTQTPRYLIKTRGQQVTLSCSPISGHRSVSWYQQTPGQGLQFLFEYFSETQRNKGNFPGRFSGRQFSNSRSEMNVSTLELGDSALYLCASSAGLAGGSNEQYFGPGTRLTVT.

The rearrangement links TRBV7-9 to TRBJ1-2; a weak D match, TRBD1 (5 bases). The V end lost 1 base, the J end lost 5 bases, and 11 bases lay between the germline ends. This CDR3 spans 14 amino acids. From germline, CDR1 is SEHNR and CDR2 FQNEAQ (reference sequence). CDR3 in DNA: TGTGCCAGCAGCTTAGGGGGCCCCTCATATGGCTACACCTTC. As protein: CASSLGGPSYGYTF.

This sequence joins TRBV19 and TRBJ2-7, with a possible D match to TRBD1 (6 bases). The V and J ends lost 4 bases and 3 bases respectively, with 19 bases between them. CDR1 and CDR2 (germline): LNHDA, SQIVND (reference sequence). This CDR3 region has 16 residues. CDR3: CASSKGVSGASYEQYF. In DNA form, the CDR3 reads TGTGCCAGTAGTAAGGGGGTTTCAGGGGCCAGCTACGAGCAGTACTTC. Filled out from reference TRBV19 and TRBJ2-7, the complete variable domain reads DGGITQSPKYLFRKEGQNVTLSCEQNLNHDAMYWYRQDPGQGLRLIYYSQIVNDFQKGDIAEGYSVSREKKESFPLTVTSAQKNPTAFYLCASSKGVSGASYEQYFGPGTRLTVT.

The gene calls are TRBV27 and TRBJ2-7; maybe TRBD2 (5 bases). V gave up 4 bases and J gave up 3 bases, with 19 bases separating them. Germline V CDR1 and CDR2: MNHEY, SMNVEV (reference sequence). The CDR3 spans 16 residues. The CDR3 sequence: CASSSTPGRGVYEQYF. The CDR3 nucleotides are TGTGCCAGCAGTTCCACGCCAGGACGGGGAGTCTACGAGCAGTACTTC.

This clone appeared a single time. J is TRBJ1-5 and V is TRBV10-3; no firm D call. The CDR3 extends over 14 amino acids. The germline V and J ends were trimmed by 8 bases and 0 bases, with 11 bases remaining between them. CDR1 and CDR2 from the germline V gene are ENHRY and SYGVKD. The CDR3 DNA reads TGTGCCATCGGGGAGACACCTAGCAATCAGCCCCAGCATTTT. Its protein is CAIGETPSNQPQHF.

The chain is built from TRBV7-2 and TRBJ2-3; 7 bases map to TRBD1. The germline CDR1 and CDR2 sequences are SGHTA and FQGNSA. Trimming removed 4 bases from V and 1 base from J; junction bases left unmatched: 5. This CDR3 has 15 residues. CDR3 loop: CASSSDRRRTDTQYF. Here the CDR3 DNA reads TGTGCCAGCAGCTCGGACAGGAGACGCACAGATACGCAGTATTTT.

DNA for the CDR3: TGTGCTACCCAGGACAGAAAATCGTCTGGAAACACCATATATTTT. Encoded protein: CATQDRKSSGNTIYF. The chain carries TRBV12-5 and TRBJ1-3, with D maybe TRBD1 (6 bases). The germline V and J ends were trimmed by 10 bases and 1 base, with 17 bases remaining between them. This CDR3 region has 15 residues. Germline assignment: CDR1 LGHNT and CDR2 FRNRAP.

The chain recombines TRBV13 with TRBJ1-1, with D possibly TRBD1 on 6 matching bases. Germline V gives CDR1 PRHDT, CDR2 FYEKMQ (reference sequence). Trimming pared 4 bases from V and 2 bases from J, leaving 14 bases between. The CDR3 runs 15 residues. The CDR3 here is CASSSKDSFNTEAFF. DNA for the CDR3: TGTGCCAGCAGCTCGAAGGACAGTTTTAACACTGAAGCTTTCTTT.

This clone was observed a single time. The genes are TRBV4-1 and TRBJ1-5; 10 positions agree with TRBD1. Germline trimming cut 0 bases from V and 7 bases from J; bases unmatched to any gene: 3. Germline CDR1 is MGHRA and CDR2 is YSYEKL. The CDR3 extends over 15 amino acids. The DNA for the CDR3 is TGCGCCAGCAGCCAAGATCGGGACAGGGGCCAGCCCCAGCATTTT. This codes for CASSQDRDRGQPQHF.

This rearrangement joins TRBV7-9 to TRBJ2-1; 12 bases fit TRBD1. Germline V gene lookup returns CDR1 SEHNR and CDR2 FQNEAQ (reference sequence). V was clipped by 5 bases and J by 9 bases; unmatched bases: 8. The CDR3 contains 15 residues. CDR3 in DNA: TGTGCCAGCAGCCCGGGGACAGGGGGCCGGACTGAGCAGTTCTTC. Protein: CASSPGTGGRTEQFF.

The chain links TRBV30 to TRBJ2-1, with 7 bases identical to TRBD1. Germline CDR1 and CDR2: GTSNPN and SVGIG (reference sequence). The J segment lost 10 bases and the V segment lost 2 bases, leaving 8 bases of the junction unmatched. The length of the CDR3 is 13 residues. CDR3 loop: CAWSPTGAGEQFF. The CDR3, as DNA: TGTGCCTGGAGTCCAACAGGGGCTGGGGAGCAGTTCTTC.

The chain carries TRBV28 and TRBJ2-4, with D tentatively TRBD2 (5 bases). V was clipped by 6 bases and J by 2 bases, with 11 bases between them. Germline loops: CDR1 MDHEN, CDR2 SYDVKM. The CDR3 contains 14 residues. In DNA form, the CDR3 reads TGTGCCAGCAGCCCGAGGGTTCCCAAAAACATTCAGTACTTC. It is translated as CASSPRVPKNIQYF.

The sample holds a few counts of this clone. The V call is TRBV5-1, the J call TRBJ2-7; tentatively, D is TRBD2 (6 bases). Looked up from germline, CDR1 is SGHRS and CDR2 is YFSETQ. The ends were cut back, 4 bases at V and 12 bases at J, with 14 bases in the middle. This CDR3 has 11 amino acids. The CDR3 loop reads CASSQEGPLYF. The CDR3 DNA sequence: TGCGCCAGCAGCCAGGAGGGTCCGCTGTACTTC. Full variable domain (missing parts from reference TRBV5-1 and TRBJ2-7): KAGVTQTPRYLIKTRGQQVTLSCSPISGHRSVSWYQQTPGQGLQFLFEYFSETQRNKGNFPGRFSGRQFSNSRSEMNVSTLELGDSALYLCASSQEGPLYFGPGTRLTVT.

The rearrangement joins TRBV11-2 to TRBJ1-2; 11 bases are a match to TRBD1. With 1 base clipped from V and 4 bases from J, the junction kept 5 bases outside the gene matches. The CDR3 totals 16 residues. CDR1 is SGHAT, CDR2 FQNNGV, per germline. CDR3 sequence reads: CASSLGPGTGGYGYTF. The CDR3 coding sequence is TGTGCCAGCAGCTTAGGCCCCGGGACAGGGGGCTATGGCTACACCTTC.

The chain uses TRBV4-1 and TRBJ1-6, with 7 positions matching TRBD1. The CDR3 runs 15 residues. V gave up 1 base and J gave up 8 bases; unmatched junction bases: 5. From germline, CDR1 is MGHRA and CDR2 YSYEKL. CDR3 in amino acids: CASSQAPGQYSPLHF. In nucleotides, the CDR3 is TGCGCCAGCAGCCAAGCACCGGGACAGTATTCACCCCTCCACTTT.